This T cell receptor (beta chain) was sequenced in a study of T cell responses to AZD1222 COVID-19 vaccine. Broader study findings: Increased Spike-specific TCR breadth and depth were observed after two AZD1222 doses. Reports say nearly half of spike-specific TCRs go after unmutated variant regions. Repertoire sampling occurred only after the peak T cell response. Baseline antibody screening turned up just six seropositive AZD1222 recipients.

The repertoire was sequenced with immunoSEQ multiplex PCR; TCRdb's copy has only in-frame clones and lacks some. Among 250,000 to 300,000 clones listed, around 93% were seen once. The CDR3 has 11 residues. V was clipped by 3 bases and J by 3 bases, with 3 bases between them. Germline V gene lookup returns CDR1 SNHLY and CDR2 FYNNEI. About this clone itself: Its antigen is currently unknown. Additional DNA sequences in this sample encode the identical CDR3.

This clonotype was sampled from an adult who received the AZD1222 COVID-19 vaccine. The chain links TRBV2 to TRBJ2-7; D is unclear. The sequencing used peripheral blood, collected 28 days after the second AZD1222 dose. The CDR3 is CASSDNYEQYF. The CDR3 coding sequence is TGTGCCAGCAGTGATAACTACGAGCAGTACTTC.